Shown below are 17 T cell receptor beta chains from a single sample sequenced in a study of radiotherapy plus CTLA-4 blockade in lung cancer. The data were produced by immunoSEQ multiplex PCR, yet TCRdb's version contains in-frame clones alone and is incomplete. Of roughly 98,000 clones in the sample, approximately 85% were seen once. The sample here was peripheral blood, taken from a patient treated with radiotherapy plus ipilimumab. These receptors were collected from a human donor with non-small cell lung cancer who had a partial response to radiotherapy plus ipilimumab.

This sequence joins TRBV6-1 and TRBJ2-7; 9 bases are a match to TRBD2. CDR1 is MNHNS and CDR2 is SASEGT in the germline V gene. The V and J ends lost 4 bases and 0 bases, in that order; junction bases with no gene match: 13. CDR3 length: 18 amino acids. CDR3 sequence: CASSGYREVAGDSYEQYF. The CDR3 nucleotides read TGTGCCAGCAGTGGATATCGGGAGGTAGCGGGAGACTCCTACGAGCAGTACTTC.

The genes are TRBV9 and TRBJ2-5, with TRBD2 matching 10 bases. The J segment lost 2 bases and the V segment lost 0 bases, leaving 4 bases of the junction unmatched. This CDR3 contains 16 residues. CDR1 is SGDLS and CDR2 is YYNGEE in the germline V gene. The DNA of the CDR3 is TGTGCCAGCAGCGTAGAAGCTAGCGGGAGACAAGAGACCCAGTACTTC. The encoded protein is CASSVEASGRQETQYF.

The table lists this clone with a few counts. The chain employs TRBV18 and TRBJ1-4; D is unresolved. Germline V gives CDR1 KGHSH, CDR2 LQKENI. The CDR3 runs to 14 residues. The V end lost 2 bases, the J end lost 5 bases, and 9 bases lay between the germline ends. This CDR3 reads CASSPLSTNEKLFF. The CDR3 nucleotides read TGTGCCAGCTCACCATTAAGTACAAATGAAAAACTGTTTTTT.

The J gene is TRBJ2-2, the V gene TRBV11-2; 11 nucleotides line up with TRBD2. V gave up 5 bases and J gave up 6 bases; unmatched junction bases: 2. In germline, CDR1 is SGHAT, CDR2 FQNNGV. The CDR3 totals 14 residues. The DNA for the CDR3 is TGTGCCAGCAGCATGGGACTAGCGGCCGGGGAGCTGTTTTTT. Translation: CASSMGLAAGELFF. Supplemented by reference TRBV11-2 and TRBJ2-2, the full variable domain reads EAGVAQSPRYKIIEKRQSVAFWCNPISGHATLYWYQQILGQGPKLLIQFQNNGVVDDSQLPKDRFSAERLKGVDSTLKIQPAKLEDSAVYLCASSMGLAAGELFFGEGSRLTVL.

This rearrangement joins TRBV5-1 to TRBJ1-1; 9 bases line up with TRBD1. The V and J ends lost 3 bases and 5 bases, in that order; junction bases with no gene match: 5. The V gene's germline CDR1 is SGHRS and CDR2 YFSETQ. CDR3 size: 14 residues. CDR3 nucleotide sequence: TGCGCCAGCAGCTCGGGACAGGGAGGTACTGAAGCTTTCTTT. Amino acids: CASSSGQGGTEAFF.

This clone is a singleton in its sample. The chain links TRBV6-1 to TRBJ2-5; 9 nucleotides line up with TRBD1. CDR1 and CDR2 (germline): MNHNS, SASEGT. This CDR3 is 13 amino acids long. The junction had 5 bases not matched to a gene; V was cut back by 7 bases and J by 5 bases. The CDR3 loop reads CASTQGARETQYF. For the CDR3, the DNA is TGTGCCAGCACACAGGGGGCGAGGGAGACCCAGTACTTC.

This sequence joins TRBV28 and TRBJ2-3, with 12 bases matching TRBD2. The CDR3 contains 16 residues. Trimming at V came to 4 bases and at J to 4 bases, leaving 6 bases not matched to a gene. Germline V gives CDR1 MDHEN, CDR2 SYDVKM. The CDR3 sequence is CASSSPTSGSPDTQYF. The CDR3 region has the DNA TGTGCCAGCAGTTCCCCGACTAGCGGGAGCCCAGATACGCAGTATTTT.

The V gene is TRBV5-5, the J gene TRBJ2-3; TRBD2 matches at 8 bases. Looked up from germline, CDR1 is SGHKS and CDR2 is YYEKEE (reference sequence). The ends lost 5 bases at V and 5 bases at J; junction bases unmatched: 4. The CDR3 is 13 amino acids. The CDR3 sequence: CASRLAGQDTQYF. The CDR3 region has the DNA TGTGCCAGCAGATTAGCGGGACAAGATACGCAGTATTTT.

The J gene is TRBJ2-3, the V gene TRBV4-2, with a possible D match to TRBD2 (6 bases). Germline values: CDR1 LGHNA, CDR2 YNFKEQ. The CDR3 is 16 residues long. Trimming removed 0 bases at V and 4 bases at J, with 14 bases between. The CDR3 coding sequence is TGTGCCAGCAGCCAAGAGTATGCTAGCGAGGCAGATACGCAGTATTTT. Its translation is CASSQEYASEADTQYF.

V gene TRBV28 combines with J gene TRBJ2-2, with D unclear. The CDR3 loop spans 16 amino acids. Germline CDR1 MDHEN, CDR2 SYDVKM. Trimming removed 3 bases from V and 1 base from J, with 12 bases in between. CDR3 sequence reads: CASSFPDILNTGELFF. The CDR3 region has the DNA TGTGCCAGCAGTTTCCCCGACATTCTGAACACCGGGGAGCTGTTTTTT.

This clone appeared a single time. The CDR3 DNA follows: TGTGCCAGCCGTAGTGGGACAGGGAACACCGGGGAGCTGTTTTTT. It codes for CASRSGTGNTGELFF. The chain employs TRBV10-3 and TRBJ2-2; TRBD1 agrees at 8 bases. From germline, CDR1 is ENHRY and CDR2 SYGVKD. The CDR3 covers 15 residues. Trimming cost V 10 bases and J 1 base; bases outside gene matches: 8.

This clone was seen a single time. This sequence joins TRBV14 and TRBJ2-1; possible D gene TRBD2, 6 bases. The CDR3 loop spans 18 amino acids. V was clipped by 1 base and J by 3 bases, with 19 bases between them. The germline gives CDR1 SGHDN, CDR2 FVKESK. The CDR3 sequence is CASSQGTDSRTIYNEQFF. The CDR3 DNA is TGTGCCAGCAGCCAAGGTACAGACTCGAGGACTATCTACAATGAGCAGTTCTTC.

The rearrangement uses TRBV5-4 and TRBJ1-2, with 11 bases matching TRBD1. The V gene end was trimmed by 4 bases and the J gene end by 5 bases; junction bases not matched to a gene: 4. The CDR3 is 14 residues long. Germline CDR1 is SGHNT and CDR2 is YYREEE (reference sequence). The CDR3 DNA reads TGTGCCAGCAGCCCCGGGACAGGGGGATATGGCTACACCTTC. Amino acids: CASSPGTGGYGYTF.

The chain carries TRBV7-3 and TRBJ1-4, with 11 bases that match TRBD1. The V segment lost 5 bases and the J segment 7 bases; nucleotides outside the gene matches: 6. Germline V gene lookup returns CDR1 SGHTA and CDR2 FQGTGA. The CDR3 has 15 residues. The CDR3 DNA is TGTGCCAGCAGCCCGGGGACAGGGGGTGGTGAAAAACTGTTTTTT. This encodes CASSPGTGGGEKLFF.

The chain uses TRBV27 and TRBJ1-2; possible D gene TRBD1, 5 bases. V gave up 2 bases and J gave up 7 bases, with 11 bases separating them. CDR3 length equals 13 residues. Germline lookup yields CDR1 MNHEY and CDR2 SMNVEV (reference sequence). The CDR3 loop reads CASSLQGSGGYTF. The CDR3 DNA follows: TGTGCCAGCAGTTTACAGGGTTCCGGTGGCTACACCTTC.

The chain employs TRBV27 and TRBJ1-2, with 7 bases fitting TRBD1. CDR1 and CDR2 from the germline V gene are MNHEY and SMNVEV (reference sequence). Germline trimming cut 5 bases from V and 3 bases from J; bases unmatched to any gene: 6. The CDR3 covers 14 residues. The CDR3 loop reads CASSLRGPDYGYTF. In nucleotides, the CDR3 is TGTGCCAGCAGTCTAAGGGGGCCCGACTATGGCTACACCTTC.

The chain carries TRBV5-6 and TRBJ2-7; the match to TRBD1 covers 7 bases. The CDR3 sequence is 14 residues long. Unmatched junction bases numbered 3, after V lost 1 base and J lost 2 bases. Germline V CDR1 and CDR2: SGHDT, YYEEEE. The CDR3 spells CASSLWQGAYEQYF. The CDR3 DNA reads as TGTGCCAGCAGCTTGTGGCAGGGGGCCTACGAGCAGTACTTC.